The text below deals with one T cell receptor (beta chain). The PCR used 60 Vbeta and 13 Jbeta primers. Libraries were prepared by immunoSEQ multiplex PCR; TCRdb keeps only in-frame clonotypes and omits some of them. Altogether 160,000 or so clones are present, 79% being singletons, with the ten largest covering 2% to 2.5%. From germline, CDR1 is SEHNR and CDR2 FQNEAQ (reference sequence). V shed 5 bases and J shed 7 bases, with 17 bases lying between them. This CDR3 has 14 residues. This specimen comes from a study of cytomegalovirus exposure and HLA in healthy donors. This clonotype was sampled from a man in his forties in good health and CMV-seronegative. The sequencing sample was made of PBMCs. The chain recombines TRBV7-9 with TRBJ1-2; D ambiguous. The CDR3 region is CASSPTARDSGYTF. In nucleotides, the CDR3 is TGTGCCAGCAGCCCCACGGCGCGGGATTCTGGCTACACCTTC.